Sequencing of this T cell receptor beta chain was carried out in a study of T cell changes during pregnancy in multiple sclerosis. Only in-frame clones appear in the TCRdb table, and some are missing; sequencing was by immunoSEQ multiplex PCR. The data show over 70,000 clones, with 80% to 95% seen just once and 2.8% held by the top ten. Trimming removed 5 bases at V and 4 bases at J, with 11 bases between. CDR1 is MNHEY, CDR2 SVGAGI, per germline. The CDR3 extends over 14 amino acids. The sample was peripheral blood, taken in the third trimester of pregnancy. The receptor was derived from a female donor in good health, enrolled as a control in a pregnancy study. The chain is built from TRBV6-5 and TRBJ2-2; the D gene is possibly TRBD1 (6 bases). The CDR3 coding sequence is TGTGCCAGCAGTGCAACAGGGACCACCGGGGAGCTGTTTTTT. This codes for CASSATGTTGELFF.